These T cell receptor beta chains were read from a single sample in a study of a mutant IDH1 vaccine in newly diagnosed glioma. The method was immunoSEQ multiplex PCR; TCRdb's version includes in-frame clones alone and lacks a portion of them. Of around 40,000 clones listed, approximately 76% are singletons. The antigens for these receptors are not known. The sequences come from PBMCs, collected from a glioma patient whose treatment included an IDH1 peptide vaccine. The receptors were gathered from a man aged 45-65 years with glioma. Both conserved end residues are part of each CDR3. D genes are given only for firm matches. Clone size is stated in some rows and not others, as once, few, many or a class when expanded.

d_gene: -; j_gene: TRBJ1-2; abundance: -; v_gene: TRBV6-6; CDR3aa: CASSSPEVGGGYTF; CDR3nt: TGTGCCAGCAGTTCCCCCGAAGTAGGCGGTGGCTACACCTTC
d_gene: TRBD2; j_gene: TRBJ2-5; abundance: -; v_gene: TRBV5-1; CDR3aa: CASRTGSSGEETQYF; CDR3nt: TGCGCCAGCAGAACCGGGAGTAGCGGGGAGGAGACCCAGTACTTC
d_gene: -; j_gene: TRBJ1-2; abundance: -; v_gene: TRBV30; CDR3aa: CASWDFSAYGYTF; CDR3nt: TGTGCCTCCTGGGACTTCTCGGCCTATGGCTACACCTTC
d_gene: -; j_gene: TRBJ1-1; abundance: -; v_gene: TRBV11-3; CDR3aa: CASSAGTDLEAFF; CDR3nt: TGTGCCAGCAGCGCTGGGACGGACCTTGAAGCTTTCTTT
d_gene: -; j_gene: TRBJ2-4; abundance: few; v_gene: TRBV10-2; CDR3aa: CASTPSQNIQYF; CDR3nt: TGCGCCAGCACCCCGTCGCAAAACATTCAGTACTTC
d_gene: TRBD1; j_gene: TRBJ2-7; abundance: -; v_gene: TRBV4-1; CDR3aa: CASSQGTGVHYEQYF; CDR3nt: TGCGCCAGCAGCCAAGGGACAGGGGTTCACTACGAGCAGTACTTC
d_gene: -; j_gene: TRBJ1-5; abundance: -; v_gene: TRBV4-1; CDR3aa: CASSLLWGSNQPQHF; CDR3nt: TGCGCCAGCAGCCTCCTGTGGGGCAGCAATCAGCCCCAGCATTTT
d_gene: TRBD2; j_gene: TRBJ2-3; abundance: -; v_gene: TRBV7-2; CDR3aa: CASSRRGRGDTDTQYF; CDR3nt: TGTGCCAGCAGCCGCCGTGGGCGGGGGGATACAGATACGCAGTATTTT
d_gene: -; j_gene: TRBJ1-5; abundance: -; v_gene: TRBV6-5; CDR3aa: CASSPQGQPQHF; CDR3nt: TGTGCCAGCAGCCCGCAGGGGCAGCCCCAGCATTTT
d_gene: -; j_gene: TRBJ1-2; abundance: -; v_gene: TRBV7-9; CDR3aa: CASSSGDSNSYGYTF; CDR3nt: TGTGCCAGCAGCTCCGGAGACAGTAACTCCTATGGCTACACCTTC
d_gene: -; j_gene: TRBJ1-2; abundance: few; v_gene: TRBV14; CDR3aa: CASSQEGHNYGYTF; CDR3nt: TGTGCCAGCAGCCAAGAAGGGCATAACTATGGCTACACCTTC
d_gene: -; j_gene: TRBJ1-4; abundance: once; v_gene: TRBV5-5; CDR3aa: CASSSTEGMEKLFF; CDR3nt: TGTGCCAGCAGCTCGACGGAGGGAATGGAAAAACTGTTTTTT
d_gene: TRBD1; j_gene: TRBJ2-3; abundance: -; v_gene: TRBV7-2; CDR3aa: CASSLRVVDRVPDTQYF; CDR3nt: TGTGCCAGCAGCTTAAGGGTCGTGGACAGGGTTCCAGATACGCAGTATTTT
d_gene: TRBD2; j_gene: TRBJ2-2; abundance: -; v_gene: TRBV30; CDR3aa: CAWRRGGHANTGELFF; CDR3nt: TGTGCCTGGAGACGGGGAGGGCACGCGAACACCGGGGAGCTGTTTTTT
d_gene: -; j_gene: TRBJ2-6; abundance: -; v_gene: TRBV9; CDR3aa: CASSPRQDSSGANVLTF; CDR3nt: TGTGCCAGCAGCCCTCGACAGGACTCATCTGGGGCCAACGTCCTGACTTTC
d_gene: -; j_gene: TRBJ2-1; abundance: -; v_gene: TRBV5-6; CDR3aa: CASSLGQSYNEQFF; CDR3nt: TGTGCCAGCAGCTTGGGACAGAGCTACAATGAGCAGTTCTTC
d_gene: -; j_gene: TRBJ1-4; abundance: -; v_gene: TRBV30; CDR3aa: CAWSPQGFEKLFF; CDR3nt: TGTGCCTGGAGCCCCCAGGGGTTTGAAAAACTGTTTTTT
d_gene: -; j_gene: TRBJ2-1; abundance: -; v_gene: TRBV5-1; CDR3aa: CASSLGGKTYNEQFF; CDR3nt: TGCGCCAGCAGCTTGGGGGGGAAGACCTACAATGAGCAGTTCTTC
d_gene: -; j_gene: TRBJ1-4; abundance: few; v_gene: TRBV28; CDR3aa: CASSSPTEKLFF; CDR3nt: TGTGCCAGCAGTTCCCCGACCGAAAAACTGTTTTTT
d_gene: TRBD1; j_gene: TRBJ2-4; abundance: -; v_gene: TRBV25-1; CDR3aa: CASSGQGRKNIQYF; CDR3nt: TGTGCCAGCAGTGGACAGGGTCGCAAAAACATTCAGTACTTC
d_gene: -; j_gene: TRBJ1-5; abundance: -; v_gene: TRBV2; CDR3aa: CASREDSLNQPQHF; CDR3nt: TGTGCCAGCAGAGAGGACAGCCTCAATCAGCCCCAGCATTTT
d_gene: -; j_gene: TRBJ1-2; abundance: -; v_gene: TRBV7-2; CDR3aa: CASSLDSGSARRYGYTF; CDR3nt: TGTGCCAGCAGCTTAGATTCGGGGAGTGCACGTAGATATGGCTACACCTTC
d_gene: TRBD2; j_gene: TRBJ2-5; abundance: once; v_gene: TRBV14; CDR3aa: CASSHPPGGDETQYF; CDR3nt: TGTGCCAGCAGCCACCCCCCGGGGGGAGACGAGACCCAGTACTTC
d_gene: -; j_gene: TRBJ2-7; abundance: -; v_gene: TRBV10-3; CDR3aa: CAIAAGSSSYEQYF; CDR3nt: TGTGCCATCGCCGCGGGTTCTAGCTCCTACGAGCAGTACTTC
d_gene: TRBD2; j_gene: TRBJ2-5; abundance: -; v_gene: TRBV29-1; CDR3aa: CSVGRTSAEQETQYF; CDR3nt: TGCAGCGTTGGAAGGACTAGCGCGGAACAAGAGACCCAGTACTTC
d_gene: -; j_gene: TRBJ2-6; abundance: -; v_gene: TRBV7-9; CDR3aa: CASAYLTSGANVLTF; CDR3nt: TGTGCCTCAGCATACCTTACCTCTGGGGCCAACGTCCTGACTTTC
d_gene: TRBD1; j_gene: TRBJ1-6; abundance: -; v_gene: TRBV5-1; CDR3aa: CASSQGDSLGSYNSPLHF; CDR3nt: TGCGCCAGCAGCCAAGGGGACAGCCTGGGCTCCTATAATTCACCCCTCCACTTT
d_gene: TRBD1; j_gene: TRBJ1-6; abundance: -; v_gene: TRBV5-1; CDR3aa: CASSLGQGPASPLHF; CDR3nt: TGCGCCAGCAGCTTGGGACAGGGGCCTGCATCACCCCTCCACTTT
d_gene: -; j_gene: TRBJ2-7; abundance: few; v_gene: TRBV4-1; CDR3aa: CASSQGVGRAQDYEQYF; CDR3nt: TGCGCCAGCAGCCAAGGCGTCGGCAGGGCGCAGGACTACGAGCAGTACTTC
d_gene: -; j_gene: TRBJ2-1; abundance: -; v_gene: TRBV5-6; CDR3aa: CASSRPLGTNEQFF; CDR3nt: TGTGCCAGCAGCCGGCCCCTAGGGACAAATGAGCAGTTCTTC
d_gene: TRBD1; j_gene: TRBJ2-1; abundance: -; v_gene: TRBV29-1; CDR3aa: CSVLNPSTGGNEQFF; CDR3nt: TGCAGCGTTTTAAACCCTTCGACAGGGGGCAATGAGCAGTTCTTC
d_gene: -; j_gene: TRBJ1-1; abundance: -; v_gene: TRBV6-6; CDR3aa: CASSYSAVNTEAFF; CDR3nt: TGTGCCAGCAGTTACTCGGCAGTGAACACTGAAGCTTTCTTT
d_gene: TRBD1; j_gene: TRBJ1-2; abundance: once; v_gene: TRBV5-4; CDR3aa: CASSSTGGYGYTF; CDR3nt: TGTGCCAGCAGCTCCACAGGGGGCTATGGCTACACCTTC
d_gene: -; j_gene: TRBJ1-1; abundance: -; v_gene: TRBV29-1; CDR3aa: CSVDSNTEAFF; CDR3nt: TGCAGCGTCGACAGCAACACTGAAGCTTTCTTT
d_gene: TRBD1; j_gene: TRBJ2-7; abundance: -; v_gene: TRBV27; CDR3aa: CASSLGQGANEQYF; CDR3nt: TGTGCCAGCAGTTTAGGACAGGGGGCGAACGAGCAGTACTTC
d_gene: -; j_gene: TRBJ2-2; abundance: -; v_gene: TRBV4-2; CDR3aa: CASSQDEAQGIIVGELFF; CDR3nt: TGTGCCAGCAGCCAAGATGAGGCCCAGGGGATAATAGTCGGGGAGCTGTTTTTT
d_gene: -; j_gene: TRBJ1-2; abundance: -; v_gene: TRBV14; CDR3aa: CASSQDLLGVGYTF; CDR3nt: TGTGCCAGCAGCCAAGATCTTTTGGGCGTTGGCTACACCTTC
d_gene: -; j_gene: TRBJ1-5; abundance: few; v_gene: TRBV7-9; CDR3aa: CASSSGPYQPQHF; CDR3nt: TGTGCCAGCAGCTCTGGGCCTTATCAGCCCCAGCATTTT
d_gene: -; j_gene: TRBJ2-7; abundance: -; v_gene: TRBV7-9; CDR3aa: CASPPNSREPYEQYF; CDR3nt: TGTGCCAGTCCCCCCAATAGCAGGGAACCCTACGAGCAGTACTTC
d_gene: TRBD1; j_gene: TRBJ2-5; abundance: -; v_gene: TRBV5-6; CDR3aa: CASSLDTGGLETQYF; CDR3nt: TGTGCCAGCAGCTTAGACACAGGGGGCCTTGAGACCCAGTACTTC
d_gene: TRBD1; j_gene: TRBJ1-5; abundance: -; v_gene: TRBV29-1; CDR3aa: CSVGDSVYQPQHF; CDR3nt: TGCAGCGTTGGGGACAGCGTTTATCAGCCCCAGCATTTT
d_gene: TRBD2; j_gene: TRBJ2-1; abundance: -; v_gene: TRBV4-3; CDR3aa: CASSQSRAGGPRFF; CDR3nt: TGCGCCAGCAGCCAATCCAGGGCGGGGGGGCCCCGGTTCTTC
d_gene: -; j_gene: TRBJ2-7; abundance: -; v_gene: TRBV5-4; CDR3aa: CASSTPTGGAYEQYF; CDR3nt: TGTGCCAGCAGCACCCCGACAGGCGGGGCCTACGAGCAGTACTTC
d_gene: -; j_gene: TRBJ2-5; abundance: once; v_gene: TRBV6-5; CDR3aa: CASSFGSQETQYF; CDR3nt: TGTGCCAGCAGTTTCGGGTCACAAGAGACCCAGTACTTC
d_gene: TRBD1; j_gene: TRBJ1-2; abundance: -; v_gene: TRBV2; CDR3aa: CASRAGTGTNYGYTF; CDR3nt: TGTGCCAGCAGGGCCGGGACAGGAACCAACTATGGCTACACCTTC
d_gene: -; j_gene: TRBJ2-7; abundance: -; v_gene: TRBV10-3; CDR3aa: CAIRREGQLSYEQYF; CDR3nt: TGTGCCATCAGAAGAGAGGGGCAACTCTCCTACGAGCAGTACTTC
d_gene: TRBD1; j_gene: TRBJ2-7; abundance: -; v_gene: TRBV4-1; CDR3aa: CASSQRDRGDYEQYF; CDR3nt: TGCGCCAGCAGCCAAAGGGACAGGGGAGACTACGAGCAGTACTTC
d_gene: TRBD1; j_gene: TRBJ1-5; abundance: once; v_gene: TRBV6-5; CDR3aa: CASRDRGYSNQPQHF; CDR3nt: TGTGCCAGCAGGGACAGGGGTTATAGCAATCAGCCCCAGCATTTT
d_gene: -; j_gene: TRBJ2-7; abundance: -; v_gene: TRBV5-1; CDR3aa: CASSPRDAGEQYF; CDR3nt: TGCGCCAGCAGCCCCCGGGACGCCGGAGAGCAGTACTTC
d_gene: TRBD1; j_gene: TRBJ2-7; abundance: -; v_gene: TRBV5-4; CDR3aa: CASSFGQGHSYEQYF; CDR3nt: TGTGCCAGCAGCTTCGGACAGGGACACTCCTACGAGCAGTACTTC
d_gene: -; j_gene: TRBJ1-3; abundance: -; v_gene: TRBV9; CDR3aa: CASSDGSGNTIYF; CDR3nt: TGTGCCAGCAGCGATGGTTCTGGAAACACCATATATTTT
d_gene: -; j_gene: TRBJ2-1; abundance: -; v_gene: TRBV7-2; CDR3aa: CASSLAAGSNEQFF; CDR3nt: TGTGCCAGCAGCTTAGCGGCGGGGAGCAATGAGCAGTTCTTC
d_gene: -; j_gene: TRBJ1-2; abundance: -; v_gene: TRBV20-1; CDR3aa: CSAKDGYTF; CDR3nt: TGCAGTGCTAAAGATGGCTACACCTTC
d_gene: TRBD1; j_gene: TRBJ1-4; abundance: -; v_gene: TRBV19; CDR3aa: CASSGTATNEKLFF; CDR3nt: TGTGCCAGTTCAGGGACAGCAACTAATGAAAAACTGTTTTTT
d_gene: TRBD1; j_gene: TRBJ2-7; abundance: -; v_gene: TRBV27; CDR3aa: CASTPRGQVFSYEQYF; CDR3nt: TGTGCCAGCACACCGCGAGGACAGGTCTTTTCCTACGAGCAGTACTTC
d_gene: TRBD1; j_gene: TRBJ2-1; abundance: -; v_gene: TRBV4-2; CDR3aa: CASSQKTGPSYNEQFF; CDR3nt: TGTGCCAGCAGCCAAAAGACAGGGCCCTCCTACAATGAGCAGTTCTTC